This T cell receptor beta chain was sequenced for a study of T cell repertoires in cytomegalovirus infection (dated by TCRdb to the late 2010s). Background for the entire study: Recently identified HLA-C-restricted CMV epitopes, whose presentation resists viral immunomodulation, were targeted by peptide stimulations together with well-studied HLA-B-restricted epitopes. Donor HLA type was relevant to the analysis, because carriage of CMV infection together with the matching HLA type was indicated by public TCR beta signatures. The investigation overall reported the following: In both this cohort and an independent roughly 330-donor cohort, the cumulative frequency of public TCR beta family members distinguished carriers of CMV infection plus the relevant HLA type. The ex vivo response was dominated by HLA-C-restricted CMV-specific TCR beta clonotypes, and the single most frequent clonotype in two of eight donors was supplied by these HLA-C-restricted clonotypes.

The treatment or condition label on this specimen signifies: in vitro stimulation with specific CMV peptide epitopes to enrich CMV-specific T cells. Deletion took 5 bases off V and 3 bases off J, with a span of 10 bases between the germline ends. CDR1 MNHEY and CDR2 SVGAGI were looked up in the germline V gene. Reading from cysteine to phenylalanine, the CDR3 counts 14 amino acids. Kept here is only the CDR3 DNA, which spans 42 bases and is read in frame from base 1. A remark on this clonotype: Its target antigen remains unknown. One base away there is no much larger clone; base qualities are not given.

For sequencing, an Illumina HiSeq 1500 was employed. Using fastp at Q25 and MiXCR, TCRdb reprocessed the public reads and kept productive beta chains. When rows share a CDR3 protein, they turn into one entry using the most common DNA and genes. Counted in this sample were around 310,000 distinct CDR3 sequences; just under 30% of them appeared once. The leading ten clones occupy 20% of the sample. The TCR comes from a human donor in good health (CMV status not recorded). Some clones in this sample may be carry-over from other donors' samples. Recombination linked TRBV6-5 to TRBJ1-4; no D segment can be confidently identified. Here the sequenced sample was cultured PBMCs, taken from culture after CMV antigen stimulation. The CDR3 region: CASSHREPNEKLFF. The nucleotide sequence reads as follows: TGTGCCAGCAGTCATCGGGAGCCTAATGAAAAACTGTTTTTT.